The 6 T cell receptor beta chains below all came from one sample that was sequenced in a study of T-cell memory formation after mild COVID-19. TCRdb processed the 5' RACE reads anew with MiXCR; each CDR3 protein has one entry. In the table there are some 300,000 distinct CDR3 sequences, just under 20% of which are singletons. What was sequenced was PBMCs or a T cell subset sorted from them (not recorded which). Receptor source: a man younger than 30 who had mild COVID-19 (a few samples of this study predate the infection). Cell type and time point are not known.

This clonotype came up a few times. The rearrangement uses TRBV18 and TRBJ2-5, with a weak D call TRBD1 (6 bases). V was trimmed by 3 bases and J by 1 base, leaving 18 bases between them. Germline CDR1 reads KGHSH; CDR2 reads LQKENI. The CDR3 extends over 17 amino acids. CDR3 loop: CASSPVVGLGAQETQYF. CDR3 coding DNA: TGTGCCAGCTCACCGGTGGTCGGTTTGGGGGCCCAAGAGACCCAGTACTTC.

As for this clonotype: A read error may produce the germline difference seen at one junction end. V and J are TRBV6-2 or TRBV6-3 and TRBJ2-7; TRBD2 matches at 13 bases. The CDR3 has 19 amino acids. Germline CDR1 MNHEY, CDR2 SVGEGT. The DNA for the CDR3 is TGTGCCAGCAGTAGGAGACTAGCGGGGGGACCTTCTACCTCCTCCGAGCAGTACTTC. This encodes CASSRRLAGGPSTSSEQYF.

CDR3 sequence (DNA): TGTGCCAGCAGCTTAGTTAGCGGGGGGCGTAATGAGCAGTTCTTC. This gives the protein CASSLVSGGRNEQFF. The gene calls are TRBV7-2 and TRBJ2-1, with 10 bases fitting TRBD2. CDR1 is SGHTA and CDR2 is FQGNSA in the germline V gene. Trimming at V came to 1 base and at J to 7 bases, leaving 4 bases not matched to a gene. The CDR3 is 15 amino acids.

The gene calls are TRBV7-2 and TRBJ1-3; D gene uncertain. Germline V gene lookup returns CDR1 SGHTA and CDR2 FQGNSA. The V end was cut by 2 bases, the J end by 3 bases, with 8 bases between. The length of the CDR3 is 14 residues. CDR3 sequence: CASSLSQNGNTIYF. CDR3 nucleotides: TGTGCCAGCAGCTTATCCCAGAATGGAAACACCATATATTTT.

V gene TRBV7-9 combines with J gene TRBJ2-3; perhaps TRBD1 as D (5 bases). The CDR3 is 17 residues long. Trimming took off 5 bases at V and 0 bases at J, with 18 bases between the two ends. Germline loops: CDR1 SEHNR, CDR2 FQNEAQ (reference sequence). CDR3: CASSTQRGRSSTDTQYF. The CDR3 DNA follows: TGTGCCAGCAGCACACAAAGGGGCAGATCTAGCACAGATACGCAGTATTTT.

This clonotype appeared many times. This chain uses TRBV7-2 with TRBJ2-5; maybe TRBD2 (7 bases). Trimming cost V 8 bases and J 5 bases, with 12 bases left between them. The length of the CDR3 is 12 residues. Germline V lookup: CDR1 SGHTA, CDR2 FQGNSA. The CDR3 nucleotides are TGTGCCAGCCGGGGGGCCAGTGAGACCCAGTACTTC. Encoded protein: CASRGASETQYF.